This TCR beta chain was captured in a study of T-cell reconstitution after alpha-beta-depleted transplantation in children. Preparation of the TCRbeta library was carried out with unique molecular identifiers. Using its own MiXCR run on the PCR reads, TCRdb lists one record per CDR3 protein. This table holds approximately 640,000 distinct CDR3 sequences, about 15% found once. V lost 6 bases, J lost 1 base, and 9 bases lay in between. This CDR3 is 13 amino acids long. Germline CDR1 is MNHEY and CDR2 is SMNVEV (reference sequence). This clonotype was found many times. The genes are TRBV27 and TRBJ1-2, with a weak D call TRBD1 (5 bases). Sequencing was performed on PBMCs from the stem cell graft donor, taken from the stem cell graft. The origin of this receptor is a human donor who donated a stem cell graft to a child with acute myeloid leukemia. CDR3 coding DNA: TGTGCCAGCAGGTTGACAGTTAACTATGGCTACACCTTC. Translating it yields CASRLTVNYGYTF.